This T cell receptor beta chain was retrieved from a study of blood T cell repertoires in COVID-19. Across the study: PBMCs, B-cell-depleted T cells, or T cells were the source of the cDNA or gDNA that made up the material.

The data were produced by immunoSEQ multiplex PCR, yet TCRdb's version contains in-frame clones alone and is incomplete. The table includes approximately 96,000 clones, nearly 90% detected once. The J segment lost 4 bases and the V segment lost 1 base, leaving 8 bases of the junction unmatched. There are 18 residues in the CDR3. Germline assignment: CDR1 SGHTS and CDR2 YDEGEE. The sample comprised peripheral blood. This sequence joins TRBV5-8 and TRBJ1-6; TRBD1 matches at 10 bases. This clonotype originated in a woman at least 80 years old with acute or convalescent COVID-19. The CDR3 region has the DNA TGTGCCAGCAGCTTGCTCCGGGACAGGGGACAGTATAATTCACCCCTCCACTTT. Protein sequence: CASSLLRDRGQYNSPLHF.